This T cell receptor (beta chain) emerged from a study of control samples from healthy donors and cancer patients. The table came from immunoSEQ multiplex PCR; TCRdb's copy has only in-frame clones and leaves some out. The sample includes 90,000 to 100,000 clones, approximately 84% seen only once; the top ten take around 40%. The germline V gene has CDR1 SGHDT and CDR2 YYEEEE. The CDR3 sequence is 18 residues long. The V gene lost 0 bases and the J gene lost 0 bases, with 16 bases spanning the gap. The origin of this receptor is a man in his sixties or seventies with lung cancer. The sequencing input was PBMCs. The J gene is TRBJ1-3, the V gene TRBV5-6, with D possibly TRBD1 on 6 matching bases. CDR3 coding DNA: TGTGCCAGCAGCTTGGTGGCAGGGGCGCTAACCTCTGGAAACACCATATATTTT. Translation: CASSLVAGALTSGNTIYF.